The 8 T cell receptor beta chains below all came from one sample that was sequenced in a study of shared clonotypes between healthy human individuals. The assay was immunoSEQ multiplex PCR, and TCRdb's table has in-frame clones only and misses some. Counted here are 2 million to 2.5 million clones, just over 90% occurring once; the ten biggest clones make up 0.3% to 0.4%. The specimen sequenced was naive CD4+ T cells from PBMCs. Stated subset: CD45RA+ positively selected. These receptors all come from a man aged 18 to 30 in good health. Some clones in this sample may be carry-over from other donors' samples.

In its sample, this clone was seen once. This CDR3 is CASSVAGGPTDTQYF. The CDR3, as DNA: TGCGCCAGCAGTGTAGCGGGAGGGCCCACAGATACGCAGTATTTT. The J gene is TRBJ2-3, the V gene TRBV10-1; 11 bases line up with TRBD2. CDR1 and CDR2 from the germline V gene are WNHNN and SYGVQD (reference sequence). With 4 bases clipped from V and 2 bases from J, the junction kept 2 bases outside the gene matches. This CDR3 has 15 amino acids.

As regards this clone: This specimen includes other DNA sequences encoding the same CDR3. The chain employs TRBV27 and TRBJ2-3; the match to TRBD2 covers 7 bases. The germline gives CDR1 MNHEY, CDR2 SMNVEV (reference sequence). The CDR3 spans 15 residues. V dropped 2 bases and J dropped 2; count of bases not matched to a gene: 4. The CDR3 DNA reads TGTGCCAGCAGTTTAGGGCTAGCGGACACAGATACGCAGTATTTT. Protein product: CASSLGLADTDTQYF.

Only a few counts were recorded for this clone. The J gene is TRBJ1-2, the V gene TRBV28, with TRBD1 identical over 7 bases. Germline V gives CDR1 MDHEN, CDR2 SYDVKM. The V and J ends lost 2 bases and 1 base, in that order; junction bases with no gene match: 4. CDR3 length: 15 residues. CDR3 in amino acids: CASSLGGQHNYGYTF. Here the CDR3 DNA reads TGTGCCAGCAGTTTAGGGGGACAGCATAACTATGGCTACACCTTC.

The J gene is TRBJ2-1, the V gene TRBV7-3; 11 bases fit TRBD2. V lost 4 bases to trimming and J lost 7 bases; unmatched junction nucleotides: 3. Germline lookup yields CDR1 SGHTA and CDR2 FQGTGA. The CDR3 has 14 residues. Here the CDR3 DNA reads TGTGCCAGCAGCTGGGGGACTAGCGGAAATGAGCAGTTCTTC. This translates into CASSWGTSGNEQFF.

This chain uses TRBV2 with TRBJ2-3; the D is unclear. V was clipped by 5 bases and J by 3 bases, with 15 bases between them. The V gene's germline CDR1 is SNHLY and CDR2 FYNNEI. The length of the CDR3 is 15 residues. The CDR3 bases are TGTGCCAGCAGTTTCGAGACCCCGCTGACAGATACGCAGTATTTT. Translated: CASSFETPLTDTQYF. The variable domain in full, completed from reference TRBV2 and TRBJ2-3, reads EPEVTQTPSHQVTQMGQEVILRCVPISNHLYFYWYRQILGQKVEFLVSFYNNEISEKSEIFDDQFSVERPDGSNFTLKIRSTKLEDSAMYFCASSFETPLTDTQYFGPGTRLTVL.

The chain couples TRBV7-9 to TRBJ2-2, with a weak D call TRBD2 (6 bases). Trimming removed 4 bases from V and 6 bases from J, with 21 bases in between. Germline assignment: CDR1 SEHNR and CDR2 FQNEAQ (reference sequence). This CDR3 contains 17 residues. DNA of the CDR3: TGTGCCAGCAGCTCGACTGGACTACCCCAAAGGTCCGGGGAGCTGTTTTTT. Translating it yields CASSSTGLPQRSGELFF. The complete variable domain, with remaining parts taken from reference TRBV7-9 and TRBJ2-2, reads DTGVSQNPRHKITKRGQNVTFRCDPISEHNRLYWYRQTLGQGPEFLTYFQNEAQLEKSRLLSDRFSAERPKGSFSTLEIQRTEQGDSAMYLCASSSTGLPQRSGELFFGEGSRLTVL.

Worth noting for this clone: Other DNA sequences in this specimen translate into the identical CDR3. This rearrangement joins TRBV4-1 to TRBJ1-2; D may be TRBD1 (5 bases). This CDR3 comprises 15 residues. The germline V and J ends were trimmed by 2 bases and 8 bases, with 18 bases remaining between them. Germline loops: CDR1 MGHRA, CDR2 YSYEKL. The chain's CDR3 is CASSQPTGTLGGYTF. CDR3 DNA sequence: TGCGCCAGCAGCCAACCCACCGGGACGCTGGGGGGCTACACCTTC.

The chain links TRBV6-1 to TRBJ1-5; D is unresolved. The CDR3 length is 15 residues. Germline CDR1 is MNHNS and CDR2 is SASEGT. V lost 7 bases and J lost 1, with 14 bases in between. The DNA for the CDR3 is TGTGCCAGCACCGGGTGGGTTTTCAGCAATCAGCCCCAGCATTTT. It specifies CASTGWVFSNQPQHF.